This TCR beta chain was captured in a study of CD8 T cells in Susac syndrome. When the RNA was reverse transcribed, random hexamers were used with an input of 0.5 to 1 ug. TCRdb reprocessed the immunoSEQ multiplex PCR reads via MiXCR and lists one record per CDR3 protein. The sample carries roughly 140,000 distinct CDR3 sequences, nearly 97% recorded once. The sequence came from a human donor with multiple sclerosis. Input material: CD8+ T cells from PBMCs.

DNA of the CDR3: TGTGCCAGCAGTAGGAGGACAGGGACTGAAGCTTTCTTT. Translation gives CASSRRTGTEAFF. V gene TRBV27 combines with J gene TRBJ1-1, with 8 bases lining up with TRBD1. With 5 bases clipped from V and 5 bases from J, the junction kept 4 bases outside the gene matches. This CDR3 has 13 residues. Per the germline V gene, CDR1 is MNHEY and CDR2 is SMNVEV (reference sequence).